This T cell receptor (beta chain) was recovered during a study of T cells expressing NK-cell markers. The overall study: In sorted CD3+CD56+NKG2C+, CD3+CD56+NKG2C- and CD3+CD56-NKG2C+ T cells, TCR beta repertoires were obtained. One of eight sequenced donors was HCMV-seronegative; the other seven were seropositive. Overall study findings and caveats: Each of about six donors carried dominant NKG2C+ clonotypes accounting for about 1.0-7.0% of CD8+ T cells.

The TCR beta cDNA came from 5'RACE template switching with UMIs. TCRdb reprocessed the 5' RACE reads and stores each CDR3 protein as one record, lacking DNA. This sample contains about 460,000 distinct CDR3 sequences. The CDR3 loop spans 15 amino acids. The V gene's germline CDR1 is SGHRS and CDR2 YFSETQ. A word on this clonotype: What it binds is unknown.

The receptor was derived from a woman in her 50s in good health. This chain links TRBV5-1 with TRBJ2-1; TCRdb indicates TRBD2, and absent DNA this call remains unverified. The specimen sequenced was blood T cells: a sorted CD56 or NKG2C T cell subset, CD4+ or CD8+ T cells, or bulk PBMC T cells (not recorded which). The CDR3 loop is CASSFYDSTGGPQFF.